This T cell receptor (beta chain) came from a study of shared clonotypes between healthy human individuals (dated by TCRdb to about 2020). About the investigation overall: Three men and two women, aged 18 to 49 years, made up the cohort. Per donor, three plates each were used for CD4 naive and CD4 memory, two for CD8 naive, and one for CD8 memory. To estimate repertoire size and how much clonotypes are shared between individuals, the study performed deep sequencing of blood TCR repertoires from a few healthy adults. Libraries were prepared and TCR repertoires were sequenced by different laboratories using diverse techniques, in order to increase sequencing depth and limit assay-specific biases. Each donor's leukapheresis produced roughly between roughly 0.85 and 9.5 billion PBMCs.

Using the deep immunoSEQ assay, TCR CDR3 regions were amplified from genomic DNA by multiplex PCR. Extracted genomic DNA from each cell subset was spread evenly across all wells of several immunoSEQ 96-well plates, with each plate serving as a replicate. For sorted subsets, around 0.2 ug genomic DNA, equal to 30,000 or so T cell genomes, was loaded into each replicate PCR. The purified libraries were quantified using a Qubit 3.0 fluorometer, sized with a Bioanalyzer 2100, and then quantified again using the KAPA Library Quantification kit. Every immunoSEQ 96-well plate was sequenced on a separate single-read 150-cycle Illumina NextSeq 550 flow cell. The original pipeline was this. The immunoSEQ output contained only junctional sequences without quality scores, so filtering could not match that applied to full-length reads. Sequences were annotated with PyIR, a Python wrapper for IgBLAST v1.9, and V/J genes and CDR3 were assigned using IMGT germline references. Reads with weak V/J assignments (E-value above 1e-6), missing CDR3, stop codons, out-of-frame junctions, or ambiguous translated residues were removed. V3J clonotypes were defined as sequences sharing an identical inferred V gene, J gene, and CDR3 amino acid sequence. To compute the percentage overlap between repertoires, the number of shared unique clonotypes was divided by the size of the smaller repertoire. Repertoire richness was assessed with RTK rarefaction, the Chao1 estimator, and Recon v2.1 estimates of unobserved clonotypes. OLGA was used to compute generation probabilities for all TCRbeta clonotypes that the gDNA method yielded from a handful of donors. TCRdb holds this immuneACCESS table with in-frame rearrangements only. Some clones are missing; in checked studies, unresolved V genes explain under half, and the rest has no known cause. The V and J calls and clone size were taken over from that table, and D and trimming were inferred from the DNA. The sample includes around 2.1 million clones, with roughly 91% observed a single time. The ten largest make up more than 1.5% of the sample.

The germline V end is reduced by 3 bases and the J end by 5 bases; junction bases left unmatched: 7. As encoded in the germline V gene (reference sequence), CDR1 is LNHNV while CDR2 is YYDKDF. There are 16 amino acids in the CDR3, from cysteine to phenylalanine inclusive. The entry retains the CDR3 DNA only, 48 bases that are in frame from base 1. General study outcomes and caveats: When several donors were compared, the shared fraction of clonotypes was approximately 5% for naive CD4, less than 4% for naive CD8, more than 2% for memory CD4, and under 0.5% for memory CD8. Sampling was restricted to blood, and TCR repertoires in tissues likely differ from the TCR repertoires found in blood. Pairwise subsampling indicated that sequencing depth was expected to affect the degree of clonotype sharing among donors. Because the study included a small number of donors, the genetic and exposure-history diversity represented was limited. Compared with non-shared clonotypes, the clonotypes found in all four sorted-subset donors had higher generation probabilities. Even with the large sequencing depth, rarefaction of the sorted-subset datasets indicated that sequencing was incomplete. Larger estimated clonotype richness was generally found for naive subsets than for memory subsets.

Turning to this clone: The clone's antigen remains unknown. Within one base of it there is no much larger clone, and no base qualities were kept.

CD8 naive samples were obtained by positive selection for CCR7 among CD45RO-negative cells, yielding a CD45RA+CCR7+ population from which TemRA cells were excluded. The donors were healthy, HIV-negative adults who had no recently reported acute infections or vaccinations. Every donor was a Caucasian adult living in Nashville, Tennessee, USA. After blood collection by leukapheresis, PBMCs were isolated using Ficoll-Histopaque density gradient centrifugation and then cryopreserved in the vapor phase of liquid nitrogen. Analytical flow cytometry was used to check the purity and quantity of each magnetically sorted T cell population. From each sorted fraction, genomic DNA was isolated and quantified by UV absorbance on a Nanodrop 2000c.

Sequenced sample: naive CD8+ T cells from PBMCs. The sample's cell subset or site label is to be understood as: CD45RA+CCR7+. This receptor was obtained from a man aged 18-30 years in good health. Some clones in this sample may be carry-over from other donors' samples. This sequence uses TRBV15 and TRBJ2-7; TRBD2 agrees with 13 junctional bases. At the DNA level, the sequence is TGTGCCACCAGCAGGGATTGGACTAGCGGGAGCCACGAGCAGTACTTC. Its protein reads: CATSRDWTSGSHEQYF.